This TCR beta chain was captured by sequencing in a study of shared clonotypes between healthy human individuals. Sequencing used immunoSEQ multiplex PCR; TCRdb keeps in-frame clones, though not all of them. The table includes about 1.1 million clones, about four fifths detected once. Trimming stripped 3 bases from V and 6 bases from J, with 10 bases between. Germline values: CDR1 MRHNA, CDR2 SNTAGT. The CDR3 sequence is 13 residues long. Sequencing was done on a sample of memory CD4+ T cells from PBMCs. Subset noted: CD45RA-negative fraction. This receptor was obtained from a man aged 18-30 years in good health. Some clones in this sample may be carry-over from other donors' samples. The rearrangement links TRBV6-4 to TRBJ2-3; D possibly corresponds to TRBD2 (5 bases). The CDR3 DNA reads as TGTGCCAGCAGTGAGGTCACGGGGGATACGCAGTATTTT. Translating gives CASSEVTGDTQYF.